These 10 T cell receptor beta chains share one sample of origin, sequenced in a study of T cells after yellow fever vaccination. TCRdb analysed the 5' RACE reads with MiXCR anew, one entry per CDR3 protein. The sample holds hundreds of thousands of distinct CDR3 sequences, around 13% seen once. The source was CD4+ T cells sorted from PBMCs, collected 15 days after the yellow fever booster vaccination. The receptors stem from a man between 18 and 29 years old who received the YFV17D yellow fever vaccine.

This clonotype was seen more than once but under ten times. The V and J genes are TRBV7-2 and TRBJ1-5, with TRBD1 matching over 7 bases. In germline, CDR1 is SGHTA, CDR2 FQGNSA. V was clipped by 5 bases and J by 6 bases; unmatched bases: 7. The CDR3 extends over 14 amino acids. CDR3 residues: CASSRTGAGQPQHF. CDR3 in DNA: TGTGCCAGCAGCCGAACAGGGGCCGGTCAGCCCCAGCATTTT.

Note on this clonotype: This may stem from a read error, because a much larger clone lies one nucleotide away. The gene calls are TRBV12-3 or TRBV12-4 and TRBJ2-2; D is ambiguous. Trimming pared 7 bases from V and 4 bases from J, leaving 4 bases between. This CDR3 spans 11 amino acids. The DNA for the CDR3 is TGTGCCAGCATCGTCACCGGGGAGCTGTTTTTT. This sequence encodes CASIVTGELFF.

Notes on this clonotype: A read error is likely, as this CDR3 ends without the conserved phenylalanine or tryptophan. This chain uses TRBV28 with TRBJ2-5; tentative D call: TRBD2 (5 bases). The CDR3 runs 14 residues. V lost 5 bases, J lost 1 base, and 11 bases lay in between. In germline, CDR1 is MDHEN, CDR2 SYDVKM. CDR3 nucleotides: TGTGCCAGCAGTCGGACTGCGATCCAAGAGACCCAGTACTCC. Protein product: CASSRTAIQETQYS.

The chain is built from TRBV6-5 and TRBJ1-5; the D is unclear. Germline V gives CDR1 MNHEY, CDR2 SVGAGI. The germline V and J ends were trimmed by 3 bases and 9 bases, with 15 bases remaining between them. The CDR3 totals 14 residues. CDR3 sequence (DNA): TGTGCCAGCAGTTATCAAGGTGATGTCGGGCCCCAGCATTTT. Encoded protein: CASSYQGDVGPQHF.

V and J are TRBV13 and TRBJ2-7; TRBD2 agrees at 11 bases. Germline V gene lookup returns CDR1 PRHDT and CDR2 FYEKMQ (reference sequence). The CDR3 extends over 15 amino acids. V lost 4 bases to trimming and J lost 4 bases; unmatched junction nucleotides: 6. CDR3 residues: CASSYRLAGRYEQYF. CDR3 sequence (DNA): TGTGCCAGCAGCTACAGACTAGCGGGGCGATACGAGCAGTACTTC.

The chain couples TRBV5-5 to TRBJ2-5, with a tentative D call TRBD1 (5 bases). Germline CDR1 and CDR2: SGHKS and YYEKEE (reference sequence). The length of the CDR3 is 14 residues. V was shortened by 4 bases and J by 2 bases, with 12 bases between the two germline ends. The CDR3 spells CASSPRQIQETQYF. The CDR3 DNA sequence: TGTGCCAGCAGCCCCCGACAGATTCAAGAGACCCAGTACTTC.

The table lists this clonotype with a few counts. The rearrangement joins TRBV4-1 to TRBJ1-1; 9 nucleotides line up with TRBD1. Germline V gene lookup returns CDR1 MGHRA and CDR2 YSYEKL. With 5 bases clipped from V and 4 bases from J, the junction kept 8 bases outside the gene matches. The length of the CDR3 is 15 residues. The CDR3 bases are TGCGCCAGCAGCTCACAGGGGGCGGTCAGCACTGAAGCTTTCTTT. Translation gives CASSSQGAVSTEAFF.

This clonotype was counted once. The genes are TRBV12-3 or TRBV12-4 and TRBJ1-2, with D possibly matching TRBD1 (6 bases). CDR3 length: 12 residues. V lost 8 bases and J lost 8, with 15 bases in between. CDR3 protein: CASRGSGGGYTF. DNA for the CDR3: TGTGCCAGCCGAGGCTCGGGGGGCGGCTACACCTTC.

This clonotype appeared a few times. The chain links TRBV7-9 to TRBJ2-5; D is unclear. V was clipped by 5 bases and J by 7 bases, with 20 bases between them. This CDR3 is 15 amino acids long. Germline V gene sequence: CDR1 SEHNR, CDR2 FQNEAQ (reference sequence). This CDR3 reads CASSLTEWRFGTQYF. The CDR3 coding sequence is TGTGCCAGCAGCCTAACGGAGTGGCGGTTTGGGACCCAGTACTTC.

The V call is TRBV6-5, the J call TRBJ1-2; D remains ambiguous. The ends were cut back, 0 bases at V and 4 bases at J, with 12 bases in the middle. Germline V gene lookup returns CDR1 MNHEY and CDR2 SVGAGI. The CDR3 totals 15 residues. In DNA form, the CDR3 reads TGTGCCAGCAGTTACTCGATGGGGTTGGGCTATGGCTACACCTTC. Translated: CASSYSMGLGYGYTF.